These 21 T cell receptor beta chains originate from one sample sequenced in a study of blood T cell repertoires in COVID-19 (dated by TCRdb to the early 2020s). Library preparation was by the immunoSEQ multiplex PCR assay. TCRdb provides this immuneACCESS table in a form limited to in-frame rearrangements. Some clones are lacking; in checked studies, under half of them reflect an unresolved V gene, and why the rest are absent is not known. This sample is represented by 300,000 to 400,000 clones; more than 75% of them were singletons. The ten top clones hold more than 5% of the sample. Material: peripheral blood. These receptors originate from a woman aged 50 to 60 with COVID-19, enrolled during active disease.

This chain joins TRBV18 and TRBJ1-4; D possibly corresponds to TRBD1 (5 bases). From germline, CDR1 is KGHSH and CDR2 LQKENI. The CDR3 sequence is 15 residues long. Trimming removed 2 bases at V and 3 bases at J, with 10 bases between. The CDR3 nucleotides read TGTGCCAGCTCACCAATTAGGGGTCCTAATGAAAAACTGTTTTTT. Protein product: CASSPIRGPNEKLFF.

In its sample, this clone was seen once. The CDR3: CASRTPSYEQYF. The CDR3 DNA follows: TGTGCCAGCCGGACTCCCTCCTACGAGCAGTACTTC. This chain uses TRBV6-5 with TRBJ2-7, with D possibly matching TRBD2 (5 bases). This CDR3 has 12 residues. CDR1 and CDR2 (germline): MNHEY, SVGAGI. Trimming shortened V by 8 bases and J by 0 bases, and 8 bases separated the two germline ends.

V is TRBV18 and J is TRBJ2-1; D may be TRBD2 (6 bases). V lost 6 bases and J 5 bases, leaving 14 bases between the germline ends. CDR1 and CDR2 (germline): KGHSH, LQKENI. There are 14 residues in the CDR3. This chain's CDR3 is CASSRRDSNNEQFF. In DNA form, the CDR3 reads TGTGCCAGCTCCCGCCGGGACTCTAACAATGAGCAGTTCTTC. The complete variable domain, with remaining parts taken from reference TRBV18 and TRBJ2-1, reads NAGVMQNPRHLVRRRGQEARLRCSPMKGHSHVYWYRQLPEEGLKFMVYLQKENIIDESGMPKERFSAEFPKEGPSILRIQQVVRGDSAAYFCASSRRDSNNEQFFGPGTRLTVL.

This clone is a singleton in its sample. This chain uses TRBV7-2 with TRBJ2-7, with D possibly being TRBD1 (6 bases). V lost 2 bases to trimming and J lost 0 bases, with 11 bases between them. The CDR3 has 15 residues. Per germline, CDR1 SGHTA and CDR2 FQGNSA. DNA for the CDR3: TGTGCCAGCAGCTTAAGGGGACAAGGCTCCTACGAGCAGTACTTC. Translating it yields CASSLRGQGSYEQYF.

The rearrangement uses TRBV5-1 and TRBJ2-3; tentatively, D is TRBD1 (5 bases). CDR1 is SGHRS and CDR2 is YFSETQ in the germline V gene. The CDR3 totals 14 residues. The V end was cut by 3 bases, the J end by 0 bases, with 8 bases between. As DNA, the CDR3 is TGCGCCAGCAGCTGGGGCCCGAGCACAGATACGCAGTATTTT. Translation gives CASSWGPSTDTQYF.

For the CDR3, the DNA is TGTGCTAGTGGCCCAGGGATATCGAGCAATCAGCCCCAGCATTTT. Its protein is CASGPGISSNQPQHF. This chain uses TRBV12-5 with TRBJ1-5, with a weak D call TRBD1 (5 bases). This CDR3 contains 15 residues. The germline gives CDR1 LGHNT, CDR2 FRNRAP. V lost 6 bases and J 1 base, leaving 13 bases between the germline ends.

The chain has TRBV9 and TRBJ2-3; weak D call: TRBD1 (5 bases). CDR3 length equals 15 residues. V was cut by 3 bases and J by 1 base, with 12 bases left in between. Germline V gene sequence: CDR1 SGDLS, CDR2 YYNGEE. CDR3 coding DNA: TGTGCCAGCAGCGGAACATGGGGCGGCACAGATACGCAGTATTTT. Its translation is CASSGTWGGTDTQYF. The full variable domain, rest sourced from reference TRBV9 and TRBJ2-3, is DSGVTQTPKHLITATGQRVTLRCSPRSGDLSVYWYQQSLDQGLQFLIQYYNGEERAKGNILERFSAQQFPDLHSELNLSSLELGDSALYFCASSGTWGGTDTQYFGPGTRLTVL.

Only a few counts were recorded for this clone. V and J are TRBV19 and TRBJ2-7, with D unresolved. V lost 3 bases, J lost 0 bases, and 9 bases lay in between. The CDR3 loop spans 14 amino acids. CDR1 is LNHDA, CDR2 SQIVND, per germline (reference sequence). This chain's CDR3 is CASSMFFSSYEQYF. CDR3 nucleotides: TGTGCCAGTAGTATGTTCTTCAGCTCCTACGAGCAGTACTTC.

The CDR3 DNA follows: TGTGCCAGCAGTTACTCGGTAGTAGCTACCTCCTACGAGCAGTACTTC. Translation: CASSYSVVATSYEQYF. V and J are TRBV6-5 and TRBJ2-7; D not resolved. The V and J ends lost 0 bases and 0 bases respectively, with 12 bases between them. Germline V gene data show CDR1 as MNHEY and CDR2 as SVGAGI. This CDR3 region has 16 residues.

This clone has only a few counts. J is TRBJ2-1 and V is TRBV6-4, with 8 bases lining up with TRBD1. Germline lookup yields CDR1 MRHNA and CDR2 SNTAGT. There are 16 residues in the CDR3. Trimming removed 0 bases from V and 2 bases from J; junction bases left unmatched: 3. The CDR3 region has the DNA TGTGCCAGCAGTGACTCTAGACAGGGGACCTACAATGAGCAGTTCTTC. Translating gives CASSDSRQGTYNEQFF.

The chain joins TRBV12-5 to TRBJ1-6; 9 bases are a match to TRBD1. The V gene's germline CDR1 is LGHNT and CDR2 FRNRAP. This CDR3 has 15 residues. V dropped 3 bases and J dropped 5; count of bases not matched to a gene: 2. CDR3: CASGLQGAHNSPLHF. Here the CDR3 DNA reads TGTGCTAGTGGTTTACAGGGGGCGCATAATTCACCCCTCCACTTT.

The CDR3 DNA reads as TGTGCCACTTCGGACAAGCGCACAGATACGCAGTATTTT. Translation gives CATSDKRTDTQYF. The chain uses TRBV10-3 and TRBJ2-3, with D maybe TRBD1 (5 bases). The CDR3 runs to 13 residues. Trimming stripped 10 bases from V and 1 base from J, with 12 bases between. Per germline, CDR1 ENHRY and CDR2 SYGVKD.

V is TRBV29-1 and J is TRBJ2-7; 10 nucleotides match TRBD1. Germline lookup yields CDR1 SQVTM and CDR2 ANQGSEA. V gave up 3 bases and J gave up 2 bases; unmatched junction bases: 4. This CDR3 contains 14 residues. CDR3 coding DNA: TGCAGCGTTGACTCGGACAGGGGGACCTACGAGCAGTACTTC. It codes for CSVDSDRGTYEQYF.

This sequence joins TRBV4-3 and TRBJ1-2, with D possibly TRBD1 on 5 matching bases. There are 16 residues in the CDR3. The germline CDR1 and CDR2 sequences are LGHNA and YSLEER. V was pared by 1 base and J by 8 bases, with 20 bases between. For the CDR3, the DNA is TGCGCCAGCAGCCAAGTCAGTGGGGACTCGTCTCGGGGCTACACCTTC. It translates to CASSQVSGDSSRGYTF.

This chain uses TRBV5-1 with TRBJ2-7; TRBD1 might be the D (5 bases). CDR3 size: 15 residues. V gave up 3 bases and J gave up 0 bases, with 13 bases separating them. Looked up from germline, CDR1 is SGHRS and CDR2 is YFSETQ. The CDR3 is CASSYEQVSSYEQYF. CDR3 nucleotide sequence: TGCGCCAGCAGCTATGAACAGGTCAGCTCCTACGAGCAGTACTTC. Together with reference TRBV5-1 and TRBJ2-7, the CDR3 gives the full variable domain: KAGVTQTPRYLIKTRGQQVTLSCSPISGHRSVSWYQQTPGQGLQFLFEYFSETQRNKGNFPGRFSGRQFSNSRSEMNVSTLELGDSALYLCASSYEQVSSYEQYFGPGTRLTVT.

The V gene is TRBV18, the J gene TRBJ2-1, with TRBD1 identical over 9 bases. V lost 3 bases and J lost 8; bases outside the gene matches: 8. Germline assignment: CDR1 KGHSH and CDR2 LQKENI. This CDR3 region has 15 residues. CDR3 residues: CASSPPGQGVDEQFF. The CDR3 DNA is TGTGCCAGCTCACCTCCGGGACAGGGAGTCGATGAGCAGTTCTTC.

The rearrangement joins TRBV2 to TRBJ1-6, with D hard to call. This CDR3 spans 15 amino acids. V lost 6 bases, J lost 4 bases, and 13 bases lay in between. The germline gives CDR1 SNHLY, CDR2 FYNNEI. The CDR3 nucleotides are TGTGCCAGCAGGAGGAGCCAGATTTATAATTCACCCCTCCACTTT. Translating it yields CASRRSQIYNSPLHF.

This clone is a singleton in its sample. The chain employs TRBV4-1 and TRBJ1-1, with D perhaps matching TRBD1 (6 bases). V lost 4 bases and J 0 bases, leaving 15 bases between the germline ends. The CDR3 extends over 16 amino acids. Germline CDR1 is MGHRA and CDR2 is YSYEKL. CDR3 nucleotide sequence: TGCGCCAGCAGCCCATGGGTGACAGGATTGAACACTGAAGCTTTCTTT. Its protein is CASSPWVTGLNTEAFF.

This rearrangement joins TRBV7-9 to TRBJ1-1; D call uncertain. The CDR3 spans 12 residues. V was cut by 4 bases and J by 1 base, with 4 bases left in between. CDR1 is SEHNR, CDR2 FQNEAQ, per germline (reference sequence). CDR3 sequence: CASSWPNTEAFF. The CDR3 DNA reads TGTGCCAGCAGCTGGCCGAACACTGAAGCTTTCTTT.

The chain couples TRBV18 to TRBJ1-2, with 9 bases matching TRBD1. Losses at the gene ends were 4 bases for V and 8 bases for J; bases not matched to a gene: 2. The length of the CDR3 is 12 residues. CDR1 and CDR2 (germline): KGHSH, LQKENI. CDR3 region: CASSRDRDGYTF. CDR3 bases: TGTGCCAGCTCACGGGACAGGGACGGCTACACCTTC.

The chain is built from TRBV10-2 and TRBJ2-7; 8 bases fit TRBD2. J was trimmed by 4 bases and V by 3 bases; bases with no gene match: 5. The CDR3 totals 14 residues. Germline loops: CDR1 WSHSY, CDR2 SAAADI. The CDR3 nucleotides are TGCGCCAGCAGTGACGGCGGGAGGCGTTACGAGCAGTACTTC. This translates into CASSDGGRRYEQYF.